This T cell receptor (beta chain) was captured by sequencing in a study of naive and memory T cell subsets. Two oligonucleotides, mixed equimolar, formed the beta constant-region primer covering TRBC1 and TRBC2. TCRdb re-analysed the UMI-ligation and nested PCR reads in MiXCR, keeping a single row per CDR3 protein. The table includes about 80,000 distinct CDR3 sequences, over 10% detected once. This clonotype was picked up a small number of times. CDR1 is ENHRY and CDR2 is SYGVKD in the germline V gene. This CDR3 is built from 14 residues. V lost 10 bases, J lost 0 bases, and 5 bases stayed unmatched.

V usage is TRBV10-3 and J usage is TRBJ2-2; 7 bases line up with TRBD1. Sequenced sample: central memory CD4+ T cells from blood. The sequence was obtained from a human donor in good health. This chain's CDR3 is CATWTGANTGELFF. In DNA form, the CDR3 reads TGTGCCACCTGGACAGGCGCGAACACCGGGGAGCTGTTTTTT.